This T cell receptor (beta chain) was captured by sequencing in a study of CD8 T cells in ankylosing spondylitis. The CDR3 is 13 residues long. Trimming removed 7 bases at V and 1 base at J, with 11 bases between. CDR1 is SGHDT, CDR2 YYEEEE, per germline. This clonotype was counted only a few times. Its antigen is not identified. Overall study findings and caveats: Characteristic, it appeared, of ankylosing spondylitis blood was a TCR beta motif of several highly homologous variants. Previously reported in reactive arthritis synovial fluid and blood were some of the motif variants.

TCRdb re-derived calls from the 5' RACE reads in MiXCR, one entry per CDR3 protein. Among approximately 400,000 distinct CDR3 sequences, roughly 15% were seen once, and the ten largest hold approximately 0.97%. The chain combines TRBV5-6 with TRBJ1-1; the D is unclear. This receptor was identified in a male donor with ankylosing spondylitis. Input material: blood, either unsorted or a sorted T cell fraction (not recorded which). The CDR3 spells CASVARRNTEAFF. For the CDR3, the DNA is TGTGCCAGCGTGGCTCGGCGGAACACTGAAGCTTTCTTT.